Listed here are 14 T cell receptor beta chains from one sample, sequenced in a study of PD-1 blockade in classical Hodgkin lymphoma. Profiling relied on immunoSEQ multiplex PCR, and the TCRdb table lists in-frame clones only, not all of them. Among some 110,000 clones, about 92% were seen once, and the ten largest hold 15% to 20%. Time point described: cycle 4 day 1 (C4D1), after less than 7 weeks of nivolumab. After autologous stem cell transplantation all patients relapsed, and prior brentuximab vedotin exposure differed between cohorts. This sample comprised peripheral blood mononuclear cells (PBMCs), obtained before the fourth cycle of nivolumab. All receptors derive from a human donor with classical Hodgkin lymphoma.

This chain uses TRBV20-1 with TRBJ1-4; D unresolved. The CDR3 loop spans 11 amino acids. Germline loops: CDR1 DFQATT, CDR2 SNEGSKA (reference sequence). The V end lost 7 bases, the J end lost 8 bases, and 11 bases lay between the germline ends. The chain's CDR3 is CSGKNMEKLFF. The CDR3, as DNA: TGCAGTGGAAAGAACATGGAAAAACTGTTTTTT.

The V call is TRBV29-1, the J call TRBJ1-2, with D unresolved. Trimming pared 8 bases from V and 4 bases from J, leaving 17 bases between. The CDR3 length is 13 residues. Germline V CDR1 and CDR2: SQVTM, ANQGSEA. CDR3 sequence: CSSGPQSGYGYTF. CDR3 DNA sequence: TGCAGCTCCGGGCCACAATCAGGCTATGGCTACACCTTC.

This chain uses TRBV6-1 with TRBJ2-5, with D maybe TRBD2 (5 bases). From germline, CDR1 is MNHNS and CDR2 SASEGT. The CDR3 runs to 12 residues. With 6 bases removed from V and 2 bases from J, the gap between germline ends came to 7 bases. Here the CDR3 reads CASRAGQETQYF. The CDR3 DNA reads TGTGCCAGCAGGGCGGGTCAAGAGACCCAGTACTTC.

The CDR3 nucleotides are TGCGCCAGCAGCTTGGCCGACCCGGTTGAAGCTTTCTTT. It yields the protein CASSLADPVEAFF. This rearrangement joins TRBV5-1 to TRBJ1-1; no definite D call. Trimming removed 0 bases at V and 7 bases at J, with 10 bases between. Germline loops: CDR1 SGHRS, CDR2 YFSETQ. The length of the CDR3 is 13 residues.

V gene TRBV2 combines with J gene TRBJ1-2; D is perhaps TRBD1 (5 bases). CDR1 SNHLY and CDR2 FYNNEI come from the germline V gene. V dropped 6 bases and J dropped 6 bases, with 20 bases sitting between them. This CDR3 has 15 amino acids. The CDR3 bases are TGTGCCAGCAGCGGGGACTCGGCGGGTAGCAATGGCTACACCTTC. Amino acid sequence: CASSGDSAGSNGYTF.

This sequence joins TRBV27 and TRBJ1-1; D is uncertain. This CDR3 has 13 residues. V lost 11 bases and J lost 0, with 13 bases in between. Looked up from germline, CDR1 is MNHEY and CDR2 is SMNVEV (reference sequence). Here the CDR3 reads CARAFSMNTEAFF. The CDR3 DNA follows: TGTGCCCGCGCCTTCTCGATGAACACTGAAGCTTTCTTT.

V is TRBV11-2 and J is TRBJ1-2; D might be TRBD1 (5 bases). The CDR3 contains 13 residues. V was cut by 4 bases and J by 6 bases, with 12 bases left in between. In germline, CDR1 is SGHAT, CDR2 FQNNGV. The CDR3 DNA reads TGTGCCAGCAGCTATGGGGGGTGGAATGGCTACACCTTC. Translation: CASSYGGWNGYTF.

The V call is TRBV5-8, the J call TRBJ2-1; no reliable D call. V lost 0 bases and J lost 4, with 8 bases in between. The CDR3 runs to 14 residues. CDR1 is SGHTS and CDR2 is YDEGEE in the germline V gene. The DNA for the CDR3 is TGTGCCAGCAGCTTGGGTGGGCTTTACAATGAGCAGTTCTTC. Amino acids: CASSLGGLYNEQFF.

V is TRBV9 and J is TRBJ2-3; 8 nucleotides match TRBD2. CDR3 size: 14 residues. V was pared by 3 bases and J by 6 bases, with 6 bases of the junction left unmatched. CDR1 SGDLS and CDR2 YYNGEE come from the germline V gene. Here the CDR3 reads CASSAQREMDTQYF. DNA for the CDR3: TGTGCCAGCAGCGCCCAGCGGGAGATGGATACGCAGTATTTT.

The V and J genes are TRBV27 and TRBJ1-5; TRBD1 is a possible D gene (6 bases). The V end lost 0 bases, the J end lost 5 bases, and 14 bases lay between the germline ends. CDR3 size: 16 residues. Germline V gene data show CDR1 as MNHEY and CDR2 as SMNVEV (reference sequence). CDR3 loop: CASSLSMPQGDQPQHF. The CDR3, as DNA: TGTGCCAGCAGTTTATCTATGCCACAGGGCGATCAGCCCCAGCATTTT.

The rearrangement links TRBV27 to TRBJ2-7; TRBD2 agrees at 7 bases. Germline loops: CDR1 MNHEY, CDR2 SMNVEV (reference sequence). The ends lost 4 bases at V and 0 bases at J; junction bases unmatched: 6. CDR3 length: 15 amino acids. Written as DNA, the CDR3 is TGTGCCAGCAGTTGGGTAGCGGGCCCCTCCTACGAGCAGTACTTC. Residues: CASSWVAGPSYEQYF.

This chain uses TRBV11-1 with TRBJ1-1; D gene ambiguous. This CDR3 spans 13 amino acids. Trimming removed 6 bases at V and 2 bases at J, with 10 bases between. Germline assignment: CDR1 SGHAT and CDR2 FQDESV (reference sequence). Here the CDR3 reads CASSSGLNTEAFF. The CDR3 bases are TGTGCCAGCAGTTCAGGACTAAACACTGAAGCTTTCTTT.

The chain joins TRBV28 to TRBJ1-2, with 7 bases fitting TRBD1. The junction had 4 bases not matched to a gene; V was cut back by 1 base and J by 2 bases. The CDR3 extends over 15 amino acids. CDR1 MDHEN and CDR2 SYDVKM come from the germline V gene. CDR3 nucleotides: TGTGCCAGCAGTTTATTGACGACAGGGAACTATGGCTACACCTTC. Its protein product is CASSLLTTGNYGYTF.

This chain uses TRBV7-2 with TRBJ1-1; TRBD1 matches 7 bases. Per the germline V gene, CDR1 is SGHTA and CDR2 is FQGNSA. The CDR3 runs to 17 residues. After removal of 0 bases from V and 3 bases from J, the junction contained 10 bases not matched to a gene. The CDR3 DNA reads TGTGCCAGCAGCTTAGCGCTCACAGGGGCGGCGGACACTGAAGCTTTCTTT. Amino acids: CASSLALTGAADTEAFF. Looking up the rest from reference TRBV7-2 and TRBJ1-1 gives the full variable domain: GAGVSQSPSNKVTEKGKDVELRCDPISGHTALYWYRQSLGQGLEFLIYFQGNSAPDKSGLPSDRFSAERTGGSVSTLTIQRTQQEDSAVYLCASSLALTGAADTEAFFGQGTRLTVV.